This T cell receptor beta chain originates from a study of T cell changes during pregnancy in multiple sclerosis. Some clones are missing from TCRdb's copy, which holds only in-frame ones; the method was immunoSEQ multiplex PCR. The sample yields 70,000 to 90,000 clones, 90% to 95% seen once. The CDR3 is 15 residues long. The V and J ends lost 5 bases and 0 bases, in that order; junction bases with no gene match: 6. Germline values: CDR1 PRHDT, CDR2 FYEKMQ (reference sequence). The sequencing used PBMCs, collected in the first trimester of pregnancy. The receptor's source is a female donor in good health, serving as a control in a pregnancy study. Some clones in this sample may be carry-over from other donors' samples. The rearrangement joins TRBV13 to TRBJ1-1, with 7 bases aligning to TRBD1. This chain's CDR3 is CASSPTGSMNTEAFF. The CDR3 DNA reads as TGTGCCAGCAGCCCGACAGGGTCCATGAACACTGAAGCTTTCTTT.